This T cell receptor (beta chain) came from a study of yellow fever vaccine responses in identical twins. On this clonotype: Its antigen is as yet unknown.

Findings and caveats of the study: Twins' vaccine T cell response reportedly gave the appearance of partial convergence and partial personalization.

The CDR3 contains 12 residues. V was clipped by 4 bases and J by 6 bases; unmatched bases: 2. In germline, CDR1 is SNHLY, CDR2 FYNNEI. From the RT-PCR reads, TCRdb called clonotypes with MiXCR, one entry per CDR3 protein. The sample yields 15,000 or so distinct CDR3 sequences, approximately 84% seen once. The sequence was obtained from a woman younger than 35 who received the yellow fever vaccine. The rearrangement joins TRBV2 to TRBJ2-7; 8 bases map to TRBD1. The sample in question was T cells from blood (PBMCs), unsorted or a sorted subset (not recorded which), obtained before or after yellow fever vaccination (not recorded which). DNA for the CDR3: TGTGCCAGCAGTGTCAGGGGGCGCGAGCAGTACGTC. It encodes CASSVRGREQYV.